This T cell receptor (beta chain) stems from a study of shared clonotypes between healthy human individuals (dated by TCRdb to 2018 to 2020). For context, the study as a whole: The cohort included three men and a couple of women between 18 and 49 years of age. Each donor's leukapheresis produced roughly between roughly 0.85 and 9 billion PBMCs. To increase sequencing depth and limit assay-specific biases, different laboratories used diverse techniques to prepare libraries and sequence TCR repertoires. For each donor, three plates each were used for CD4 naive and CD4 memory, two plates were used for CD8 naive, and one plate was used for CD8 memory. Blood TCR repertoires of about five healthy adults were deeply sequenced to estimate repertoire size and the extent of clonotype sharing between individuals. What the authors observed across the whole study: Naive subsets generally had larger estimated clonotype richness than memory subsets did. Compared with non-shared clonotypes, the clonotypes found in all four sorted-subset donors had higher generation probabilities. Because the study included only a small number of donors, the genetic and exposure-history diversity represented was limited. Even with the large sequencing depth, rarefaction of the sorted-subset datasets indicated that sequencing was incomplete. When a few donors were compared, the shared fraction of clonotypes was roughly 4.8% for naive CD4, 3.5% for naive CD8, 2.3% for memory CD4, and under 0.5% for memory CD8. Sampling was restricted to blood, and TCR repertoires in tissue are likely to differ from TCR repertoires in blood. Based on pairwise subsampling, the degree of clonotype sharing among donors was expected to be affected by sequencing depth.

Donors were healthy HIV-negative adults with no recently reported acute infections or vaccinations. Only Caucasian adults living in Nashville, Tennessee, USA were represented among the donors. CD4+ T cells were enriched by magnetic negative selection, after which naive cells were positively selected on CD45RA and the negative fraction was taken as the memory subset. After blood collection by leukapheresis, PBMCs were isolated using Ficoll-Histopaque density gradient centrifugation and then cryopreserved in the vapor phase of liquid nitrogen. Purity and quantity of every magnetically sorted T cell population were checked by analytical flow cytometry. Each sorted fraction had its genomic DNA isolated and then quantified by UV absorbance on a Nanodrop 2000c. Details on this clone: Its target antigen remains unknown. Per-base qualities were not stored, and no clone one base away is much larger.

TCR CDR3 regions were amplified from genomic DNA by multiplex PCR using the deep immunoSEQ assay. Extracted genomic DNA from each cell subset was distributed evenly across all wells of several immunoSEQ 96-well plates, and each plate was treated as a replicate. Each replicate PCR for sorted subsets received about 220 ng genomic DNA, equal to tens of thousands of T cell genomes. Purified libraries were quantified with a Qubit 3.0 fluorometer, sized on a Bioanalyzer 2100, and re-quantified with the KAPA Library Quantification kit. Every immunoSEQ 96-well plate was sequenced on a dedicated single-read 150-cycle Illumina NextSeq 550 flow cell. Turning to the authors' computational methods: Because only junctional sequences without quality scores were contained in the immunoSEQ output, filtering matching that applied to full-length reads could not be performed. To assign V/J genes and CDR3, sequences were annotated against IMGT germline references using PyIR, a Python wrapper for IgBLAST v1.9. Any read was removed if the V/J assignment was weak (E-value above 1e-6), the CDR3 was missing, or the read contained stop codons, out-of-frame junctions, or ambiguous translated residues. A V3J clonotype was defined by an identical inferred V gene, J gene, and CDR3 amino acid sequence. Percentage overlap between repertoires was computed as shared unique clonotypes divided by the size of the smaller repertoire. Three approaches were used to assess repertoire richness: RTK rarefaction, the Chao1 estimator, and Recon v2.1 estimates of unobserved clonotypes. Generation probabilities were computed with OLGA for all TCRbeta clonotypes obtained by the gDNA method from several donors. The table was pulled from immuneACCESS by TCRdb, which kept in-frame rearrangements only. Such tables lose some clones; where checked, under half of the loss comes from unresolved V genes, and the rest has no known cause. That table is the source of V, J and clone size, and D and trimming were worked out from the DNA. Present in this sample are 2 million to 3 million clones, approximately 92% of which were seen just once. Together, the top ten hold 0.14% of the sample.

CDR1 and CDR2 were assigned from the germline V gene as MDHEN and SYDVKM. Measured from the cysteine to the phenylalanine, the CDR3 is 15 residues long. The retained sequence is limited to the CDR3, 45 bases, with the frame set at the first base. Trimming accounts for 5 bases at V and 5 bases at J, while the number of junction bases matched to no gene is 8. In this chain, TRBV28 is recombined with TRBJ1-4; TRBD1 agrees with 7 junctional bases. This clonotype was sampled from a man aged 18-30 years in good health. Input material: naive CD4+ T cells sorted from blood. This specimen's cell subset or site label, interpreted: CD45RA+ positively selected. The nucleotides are TGTGCCAGCAGTCCCCGGGGACAGATCAATGAAAAACTGTTTTTT. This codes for CASSPRGQINEKLFF.